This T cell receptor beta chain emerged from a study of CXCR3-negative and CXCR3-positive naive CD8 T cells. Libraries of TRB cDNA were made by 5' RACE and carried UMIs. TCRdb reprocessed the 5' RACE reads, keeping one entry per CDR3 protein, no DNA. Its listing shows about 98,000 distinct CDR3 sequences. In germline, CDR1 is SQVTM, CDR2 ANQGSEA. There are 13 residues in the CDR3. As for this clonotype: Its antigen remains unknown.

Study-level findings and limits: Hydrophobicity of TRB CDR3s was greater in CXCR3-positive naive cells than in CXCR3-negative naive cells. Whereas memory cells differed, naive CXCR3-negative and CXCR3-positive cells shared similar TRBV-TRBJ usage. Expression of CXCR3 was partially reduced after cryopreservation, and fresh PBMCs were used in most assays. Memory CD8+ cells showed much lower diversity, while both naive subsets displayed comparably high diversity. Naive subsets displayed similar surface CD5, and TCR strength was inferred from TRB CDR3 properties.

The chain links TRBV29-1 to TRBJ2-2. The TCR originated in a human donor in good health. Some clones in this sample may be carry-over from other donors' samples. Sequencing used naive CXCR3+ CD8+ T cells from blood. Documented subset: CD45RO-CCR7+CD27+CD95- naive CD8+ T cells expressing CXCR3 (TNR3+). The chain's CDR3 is CSVGPAGTGELFF.